The 14 T cell receptor beta chains in this list originate from one sample, sequenced in a study of response to subunit inactivated influenza vaccine. TCRdb re-derived calls from the RT-PCR reads in MiXCR, one entry per CDR3 protein. The sample holds over 650,000 distinct CDR3 sequences, about 18% seen once. This material consisted of PBMCs from blood, taken around 5 days after vaccination. The receptors originated from a man aged 45 to 65 who received an inactivated influenza vaccine.

The chain links TRBV6-1 to TRBJ1-5; 9 bases align to TRBD1. CDR3 length: 14 amino acids. The germline gives CDR1 MNHNS, CDR2 SASEGT. V lost 0 bases, J lost 15 bases, and 9 bases stayed unmatched. This CDR3 reads CASSEAGTGRSTHF. In DNA, the CDR3 is TGTGCCAGCAGTGAAGCGGGGACAGGGAGGTCCACGCATTTT.

The table lists this clonotype with a few counts. The rearrangement joins TRBV12-3 or TRBV12-4 to TRBJ2-3; 11 bases map to TRBD2. J gave up 4 bases and V 3 bases, and 6 bases lay outside the gene matches. The CDR3 has 16 amino acids. DNA of the CDR3: TGTGCCAGCAGTTTTAATAGCGGGGGGGCTGCAGATACGCAGTATTTT. It specifies CASSFNSGGAADTQYF.

This clonotype was recorded many times. The rearrangement uses TRBV18 and TRBJ2-1; TRBD2 agrees at 10 bases. Germline-derived CDR1 and CDR2 are KGHSH and LQKENI. The V and J ends lost 0 bases and 3 bases, in that order; junction bases with no gene match: 2. The CDR3 runs 16 residues. The CDR3 nucleotides read TGTGCCAGCTCACCACCGAAGCGGGAGGGCTACAATGAGCAGTTCTTC. As protein: CASSPPKREGYNEQFF.

This clonotype showed up just a few times. The chain employs TRBV4-2 and TRBJ1-1; D remains unclear. This CDR3 has 12 residues. With 4 bases removed from V and 2 bases from J, the gap between germline ends came to 5 bases. Germline CDR1 is LGHNA and CDR2 is YNFKEQ. The CDR3 protein is CASSPTNTEAFF. The CDR3 coding sequence is TGTGCCAGCAGCCCGACAAACACTGAAGCTTTCTTT.

There are many counts of this clonotype. Written as DNA, the CDR3 is TGTGCCAGCAGACGCCAGGGAGGTTCTCAATGGGGGCAGTTCTTC. Translation gives CASRRQGGSQWGQFF. The chain carries TRBV6-1 and TRBJ2-1; D may be TRBD2 (6 bases). Trimming shortened V by 6 bases and J by 12 bases, and 24 bases separated the two germline ends. Germline V lookup: CDR1 MNHNS, CDR2 SASEGT. This CDR3 spans 15 amino acids.

This clonotype was counted at least ten times. DNA of the CDR3: TGTGCCAGCAGCTTAGGGTACCGGGACAGCCCGCGCGGGGCCAACGTCCTGACTTTC. It is translated as CASSLGYRDSPRGANVLTF. The chain carries TRBV11-1 and TRBJ2-6; 7 nucleotides match TRBD1. V lost 1 base to trimming and J lost 4 bases; unmatched junction nucleotides: 13. Germline V lookup: CDR1 SGHAT, CDR2 FQDESV (reference sequence). CDR3 length equals 19 residues.

Comment on this clonotype: This clone may be a read error of a much larger clone one base away. The rearrangement links TRBV12-3 or TRBV12-4 to TRBJ2-2, with 12 bases that match TRBD2. The CDR3 is made up of 16 amino acids. CDR3 coding DNA: TGTACCAGTGACCTGACTAGCGGGAGAGCCACCGGGGAGCTGTTTTTT. This codes for CTSDLTSGRATGELFF.

The genes are TRBV7-2 and TRBJ2-7; 9 bases are shared with TRBD1. The CDR3 extends over 15 amino acids. Losses at the gene ends were 5 bases for V and 4 bases for J; bases not matched to a gene: 9. Germline V gene lookup returns CDR1 SGHTA and CDR2 FQGNSA. The CDR3 DNA sequence: TGTGCCAGCAGCCCGGACAGGGGAAGGATTTACGAGCAGTACTTC. Protein: CASSPDRGRIYEQYF.

This chain joins TRBV3-1 and TRBJ2-7; 7 bases line up with TRBD2. This CDR3 has 14 residues. V gave up 0 bases and J gave up 12 bases; unmatched junction bases: 11. Germline V gene data show CDR1 as LGHDT and CDR2 as YNNKEL (reference sequence). The CDR3 coding sequence is TGTGCCAGCAGCCAAGATACGACTAGCAGGAGGGTGTACTTC. Amino acid sequence: CASSQDTTSRRVYF.

The V gene is TRBV28, the J gene TRBJ2-7; 8 positions agree with TRBD2. The CDR3 is 16 residues long. Trimming at V came to 1 base and at J to 3 bases, leaving 8 bases not matched to a gene. Germline V gene data show CDR1 as MDHEN and CDR2 as SYDVKM. The CDR3, as DNA: TGTGCCAGCAGTTTATTGTCTAGCGGGTTGAACTACGAGCAGTACTTC. Its translation: CASSLLSSGLNYEQYF.

The chain employs TRBV10-3 and TRBJ2-5, with 8 bases fitting TRBD1. Trimming cost V 4 bases and J 0 bases; bases outside gene matches: 1. The V gene's germline CDR1 is ENHRY and CDR2 SYGVKD. The CDR3 totals 14 residues. This chain's CDR3 is CAISAQGDQETQYF. The CDR3, as DNA: TGTGCCATCAGTGCACAGGGGGACCAAGAGACCCAGTACTTC.

The chain is built from TRBV10-3 and TRBJ1-1, with no clear D. Germline V CDR1 and CDR2: ENHRY, SYGVKD. Trimming took 2 bases from V and 1 from J, leaving 5 bases between them. This CDR3 region has 13 residues. The CDR3, as DNA: TGTGCCATCAGTGAGGAGACGAACACTGAAGCTTTCTTT. This sequence encodes CAISEETNTEAFF.

V usage is TRBV6-5 and J usage is TRBJ2-7; D gene ambiguous. The CDR3 runs to 15 residues. The V and J ends lost 0 bases and 3 bases respectively, with 12 bases between them. The germline CDR1 and CDR2 sequences are MNHEY and SVGAGI. The CDR3 DNA sequence: TGTGCCAGCAGTTACTCAGCCCCACTCGTCTACGAGCAGTACTTC. Translated: CASSYSAPLVYEQYF.

The chain is built from TRBV4-3 and TRBJ2-7; 9 bases align to TRBD1. Germline CDR1 and CDR2: LGHNA and YSLEER. V lost 3 bases and J lost 3; bases outside the gene matches: 9. This CDR3 has 16 amino acids. The CDR3 coding sequence is TGCGCCAGCAGCCAGGATATGCTGGGACAGGGCTACGAGCAGTACTTC. Translating it yields CASSQDMLGQGYEQYF.